The 21 T cell receptor beta chains below come from one sample, sequenced in a study of T-cell reconstitution after alpha-beta-depleted transplantation in children. It was with unique molecular identifiers that the TCRbeta library was prepared. TCRdb used MiXCR to reprocess the PCR reads, holding one entry per CDR3 protein. Of over 550,000 distinct CDR3 sequences listed, 10% are singletons. The sample here was PBMCs from the stem cell graft donor, taken from the stem cell graft. All receptors come from a human donor who donated a stem cell graft to a child with acute myeloid leukemia.

This clonotype has a single count. The chain links TRBV6-2 or TRBV6-3 to TRBJ2-7; D is possibly TRBD1 or TRBD2 (6 bases each). Per germline, CDR1 MNHEY and CDR2 SVGEGT. With 4 bases removed from V and 5 bases from J, the gap between germline ends came to 24 bases. The CDR3 loop spans 17 amino acids. CDR3 loop: CASSSRDGARGTHEQYF. The CDR3, as DNA: TGTGCCAGCAGTTCCCGCGACGGGGCTAGGGGGACTCACGAGCAGTACTTC.

As to this clonotype: This may be a read error: a much more frequent sequence differs by one nucleotide. The chain employs TRBV9 and TRBJ2-4; TRBD2 might be the D (5 bases). V dropped 4 bases and J dropped 2 bases, with 13 bases sitting between them. From germline, CDR1 is SGDLS and CDR2 YYNGEE. The CDR3 contains 15 residues. The CDR3 DNA sequence: TGTGCCAGCAGCCCGCGGGTGGAATCCAAAAACATTCAGTACTTC. Translation gives CASSPRVESKNIQYF. The full variable domain, its missing parts supplied by reference TRBV9 and TRBJ2-4, is DSGVTQTPKHLITATGQRVTLRCSPRSGDLSVYWYQQSLDQGLQFLIQYYNGEERAKGNILERFSAQQFPDLHSELNLSSLELGDSALYFCASSPRVESKNIQYFGAGTRLSVL.

This clonotype occurred many times. The genes are TRBV20-1 and TRBJ1-5; D unclear. Between the trimmed V and J ends, which lost 3 bases and 6 bases, there was a span of 12 bases. Germline assignment: CDR1 DFQATT and CDR2 SNEGSKA (reference sequence). This CDR3 is built from 13 residues. CDR3 bases: TGCAGTGCTAGGGGAGGTGGAGGTCAGCCCCAGCATTTT. Amino acid sequence: CSARGGGGQPQHF.

This clonotype was counted between two and nine times. The V and J genes are TRBV28 and TRBJ2-1; 13 nucleotides line up with TRBD2. Germline CDR1 is MDHEN and CDR2 is SYDVKM. CDR3 length: 14 amino acids. The V segment lost 4 bases and the J segment 12 bases; nucleotides outside the gene matches: 6. The CDR3: CASSSRLAGGWQFF. DNA for the CDR3: TGTGCCAGCAGTTCTCGACTAGCGGGAGGTTGGCAGTTCTTC.

In its sample, this clonotype was seen once. The chain links TRBV12-3 or TRBV12-4 to TRBJ1-3; D is unresolved. The CDR3 consists of 14 residues. V shed 4 bases and J shed 5 bases, with 12 bases lying between them. Here the CDR3 reads CASSCTVGRNTIYF. In DNA, the CDR3 is TGTGCCAGCAGTTGTACAGTCGGCCGAAACACCATATATTTT.

This clonotype was counted ten times or more. The chain carries TRBV11-2 and TRBJ2-1; 12 bases are a match to TRBD2. V was clipped by 5 bases and J by 7 bases; unmatched bases: 6. The CDR3 is 15 amino acids. In germline, CDR1 is SGHAT, CDR2 FQNNGV. CDR3 nucleotides: TGTGCCAGCAGCCTAGCGGGGGGGGCGCTTAATGAGCAGTTCTTC. It yields the protein CASSLAGGALNEQFF.

This clonotype was seen a few times. The chain is built from TRBV5-1 and TRBJ2-5, with TRBD1 as a possible D gene (5 bases). Germline CDR1 reads SGHRS; CDR2 reads YFSETQ. This CDR3 region has 14 residues. V was cut by 3 bases and J by 7 bases, with 16 bases left in between. The CDR3 bases are TGCGCCAGCAGCTCCCAGGGTATTGGTGGGACCCAGTACTTC. Protein sequence: CASSSQGIGGTQYF.

V gene TRBV9 combines with J gene TRBJ2-7; D gene uncertain. This CDR3 has 16 residues. V lost 4 bases, J lost 3 bases, and 20 bases lay in between. CDR1 is SGDLS, CDR2 YYNGEE, per germline. The CDR3, as DNA: TGTGCCAGCAGCCCACGTTCGCAGCTGGTTTTCTACGAGCAGTACTTC. It yields the protein CASSPRSQLVFYEQYF.

There are a few counts of this clonotype. This chain joins TRBV15 and TRBJ2-5; perhaps TRBD1 as D (5 bases). This CDR3 region has 17 residues. Germline CDR1 is LNHNV and CDR2 is YYDKDF (reference sequence). Trimming took off 1 base at V and 1 base at J, with 16 bases between the two ends. This CDR3 is CATSRVRAGAAQETQYF. Written as DNA, the CDR3 is TGTGCCACCAGCAGAGTACGGGCTGGGGCAGCCCAAGAGACCCAGTACTTC. Combining the CDR3 with reference TRBV15 and TRBJ2-5 gives the whole variable domain DAMVIQNPRYQVTQFGKPVTLSCSQTLNHNVMYWYQQKSSQAPKLLFHYYDKDFNNEADTPDNFQSRRPNTSFCFLDIRSPGLGDTAMYLCATSRVRAGAAQETQYFGPGTRLLVL.

The rearrangement joins TRBV29-1 to TRBJ1-1; D not certain. The germline V gene has CDR1 SQVTM and CDR2 ANQGSEA. The V and J ends lost 7 bases and 2 bases respectively, with 17 bases between them. The CDR3 is 14 amino acids. As DNA, the CDR3 is TGCAGCGGCAGCGACCGGGGTAAAAACACTGAAGCTTTCTTT. Protein: CSGSDRGKNTEAFF.

This clonotype was picked up many times. The V call is TRBV15, the J call TRBJ2-5, with D maybe TRBD1 (7 bases). Trimming pared 2 bases from V and 3 bases from J, leaving 19 bases between. In germline, CDR1 is LNHNV, CDR2 YYDKDF (reference sequence). This CDR3 region has 17 residues. The CDR3 DNA is TGTGCCACCAGCAGATCCCCCGGGGGCACAGGGGAAGAGACCCAGTACTTC. Protein: CATSRSPGGTGEETQYF.

The genes are TRBV18 and TRBJ2-1; 12 nucleotides line up with TRBD2. The V gene end was trimmed by 0 bases and the J gene end by 8 bases; junction bases not matched to a gene: 8. CDR1 KGHSH and CDR2 LQKENI come from the germline V gene. This CDR3 is 17 amino acids long. The CDR3 is CASSPPSSGRASYEQFF. CDR3 nucleotide sequence: TGTGCCAGCTCACCACCTTCTAGCGGGAGGGCCAGCTATGAGCAGTTCTTC.

By share, this clonotype counts as medium-sized. This chain joins TRBV12-3 or TRBV12-4 and TRBJ2-1, with 11 bases that match TRBD2. The CDR3 runs 15 residues. Germline trimming cut 6 bases from V and 4 bases from J; bases unmatched to any gene: 5. Here the CDR3 DNA reads TGTGCCAGCAGGAGACTAGCGGGGCTTTACAATGAGCAGTTCTTC. It codes for CASRRLAGLYNEQFF.

This clonotype was detected ten times or more. This chain links TRBV12-3 or TRBV12-4 with TRBJ2-7; perhaps TRBD2 as D (6 bases). With 5 bases removed from V and 5 bases from J, the gap between germline ends came to 7 bases. The CDR3 extends over 11 amino acids. CDR3 sequence: CASSRGNEQYF. CDR3 nucleotide sequence: TGTGCCAGCAGTCGGGGGAACGAGCAGTACTTC.

This chain links TRBV20-1 with TRBJ2-7, with a tentative D call TRBD2 (5 bases). Trimming removed 6 bases at V and 2 bases at J, with 8 bases between. This CDR3 contains 11 residues. The germline gives CDR1 DFQATT, CDR2 SNEGSKA (reference sequence). CDR3 sequence reads: CSARLTYEQYF. Here the CDR3 DNA reads TGCAGTGCCCGACTAACCTACGAGCAGTACTTC.

At least ten counts were recorded for this clonotype. This sequence joins TRBV29-1 and TRBJ1-1, with TRBD1 matching 10 bases. The CDR3 consists of 14 residues. CDR1 and CDR2 (germline): SQVTM, ANQGSEA. After removal of 7 bases from V and 2 bases from J, the junction contained 7 bases not matched to a gene. This CDR3 is CSAGTGEINTEAFF. CDR3 DNA sequence: TGCAGCGCTGGGACAGGGGAGATAAACACTGAAGCTTTCTTT.

This clonotype was seen a handful of times. This rearrangement joins TRBV20-1 to TRBJ2-2, with TRBD2 matching 9 bases. Germline V gene lookup returns CDR1 DFQATT and CDR2 SNEGSKA (reference sequence). V was clipped by 4 bases and J by 7 bases; unmatched bases: 13. This CDR3 contains 16 residues. CDR3 loop: CSAITLGGRGGGELFF. Written as DNA, the CDR3 is TGCAGTGCTATCACCCTAGGCGGGAGGGGAGGCGGGGAGCTGTTTTTT.

The rearrangement uses TRBV6-5 and TRBJ2-1, with 8 positions matching TRBD1. Germline loops: CDR1 MNHEY, CDR2 SVGAGI. J was trimmed by 4 bases and V by 0 bases; bases with no gene match: 8. The CDR3 has 17 amino acids. The CDR3 sequence is CASSYSMTWTGYNEQFF. CDR3 DNA: TGTGCCAGCAGTTACTCGATGACTTGGACAGGGTACAATGAGCAGTTCTTC.

The gene calls are TRBV5-1 and TRBJ2-2, with no clear D. The CDR3 extends over 15 amino acids. The V gene lost 0 bases and the J gene lost 8 bases, with 14 bases spanning the gap. Looked up from germline, CDR1 is SGHRS and CDR2 is YFSETQ. The CDR3 loop reads CASSLAANMAGELFF. The CDR3 DNA follows: TGCGCCAGCAGCTTGGCCGCGAACATGGCTGGGGAGCTGTTTTTT.

J is TRBJ1-1 and V is TRBV5-1; perhaps TRBD1 as D (5 bases). The germline V gene encodes CDR1 SGHRS and CDR2 YFSETQ. CDR3 length equals 15 residues. Deletions cut 0 bases from V and 1 base from J, with 10 bases between. For the CDR3, the DNA is TGCGCCAGCAGCTTGGGGGGCTTTGAGAACACTGAAGCTTTCTTT. Protein sequence: CASSLGGFENTEAFF.

The sample holds a few counts of this clonotype. The rearrangement joins TRBV20-1 to TRBJ2-3; D is tentatively TRBD1 or TRBD2 (6 bases each). Germline V gene sequence: CDR1 DFQATT, CDR2 SNEGSKA (reference sequence). V was cut by 0 bases and J by 1 base, with 11 bases left in between. The CDR3 totals 15 residues. The CDR3 region is CSARDGRGGTDTQYF. DNA for the CDR3: TGCAGTGCTAGAGATGGTAGGGGGGGCACAGATACGCAGTATTTT.